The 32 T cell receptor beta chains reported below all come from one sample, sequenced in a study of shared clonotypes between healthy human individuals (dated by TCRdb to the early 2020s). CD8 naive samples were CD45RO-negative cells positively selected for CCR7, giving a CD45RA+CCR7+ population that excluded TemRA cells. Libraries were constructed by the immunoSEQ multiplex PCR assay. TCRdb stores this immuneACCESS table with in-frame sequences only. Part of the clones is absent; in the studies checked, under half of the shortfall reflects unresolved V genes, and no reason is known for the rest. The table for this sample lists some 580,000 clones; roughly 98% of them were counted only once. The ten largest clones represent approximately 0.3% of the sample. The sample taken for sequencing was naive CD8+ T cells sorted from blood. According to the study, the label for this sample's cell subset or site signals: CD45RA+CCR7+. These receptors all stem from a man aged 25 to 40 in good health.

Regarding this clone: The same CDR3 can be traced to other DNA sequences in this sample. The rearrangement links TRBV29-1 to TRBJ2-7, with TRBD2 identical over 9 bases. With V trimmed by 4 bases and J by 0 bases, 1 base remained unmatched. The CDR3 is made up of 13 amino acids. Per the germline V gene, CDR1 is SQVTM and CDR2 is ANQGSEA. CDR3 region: CSVGTSDSYEQYF. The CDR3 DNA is TGCAGCGTTGGGACTAGCGACTCCTACGAGCAGTACTTC.

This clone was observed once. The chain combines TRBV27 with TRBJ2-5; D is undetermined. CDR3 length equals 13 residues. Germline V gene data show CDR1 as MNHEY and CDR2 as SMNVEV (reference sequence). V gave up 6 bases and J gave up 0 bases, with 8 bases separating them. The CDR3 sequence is CASRRTYQETQYF. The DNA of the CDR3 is TGTGCCAGCAGGCGGACGTACCAAGAGACCCAGTACTTC.

DNA of the CDR3: TGTGCCAGCAGCCGCCTAGCGGGAGCTCATGAGCAGTTCTTC. This translates into CASSRLAGAHEQFF. This chain links TRBV14 with TRBJ2-1; 10 nucleotides agree with TRBD2. The CDR3 covers 14 residues. The germline V gene has CDR1 SGHDN and CDR2 FVKESK. V lost 4 bases, J lost 8 bases, and 5 bases stayed unmatched.

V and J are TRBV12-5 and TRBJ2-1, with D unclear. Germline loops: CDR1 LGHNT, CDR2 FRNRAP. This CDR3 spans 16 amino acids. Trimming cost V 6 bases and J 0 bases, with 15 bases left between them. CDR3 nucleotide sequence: TGTGCTAGTGGCTTCTGTGCCAAAGGCTCCTACAATGAGCAGTTCTTC. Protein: CASGFCAKGSYNEQFF.

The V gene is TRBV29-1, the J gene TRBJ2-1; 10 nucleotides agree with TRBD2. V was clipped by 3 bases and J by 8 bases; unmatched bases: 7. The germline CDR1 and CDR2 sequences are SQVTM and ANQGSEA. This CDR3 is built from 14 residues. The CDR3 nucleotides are TGCAGCGTTGATTCACTAGCGGGAATCCATGAGCAGTTCTTC. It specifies CSVDSLAGIHEQFF.

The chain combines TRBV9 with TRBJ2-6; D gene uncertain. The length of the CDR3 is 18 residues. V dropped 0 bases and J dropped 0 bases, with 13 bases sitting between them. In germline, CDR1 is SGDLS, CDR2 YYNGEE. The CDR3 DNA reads TGTGCCAGCAGCGTAGAATTACCTTCCAGCTCTGGGGCCAACGTCCTGACTTTC. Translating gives CASSVELPSSSGANVLTF.

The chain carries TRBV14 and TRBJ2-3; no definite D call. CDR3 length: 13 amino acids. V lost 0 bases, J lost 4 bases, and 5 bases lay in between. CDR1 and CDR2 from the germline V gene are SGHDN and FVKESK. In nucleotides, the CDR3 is TGTGCCAGCAGCCAAGATCCTGCAGATACGCAGTATTTT. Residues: CASSQDPADTQYF.

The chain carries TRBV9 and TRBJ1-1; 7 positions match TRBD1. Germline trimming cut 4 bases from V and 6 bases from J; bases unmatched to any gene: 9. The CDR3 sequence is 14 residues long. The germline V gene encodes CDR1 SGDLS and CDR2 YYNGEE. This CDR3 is CASSPRQGRPEAFF. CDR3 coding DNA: TGTGCCAGCAGCCCACGACAGGGAAGGCCTGAAGCTTTCTTT.

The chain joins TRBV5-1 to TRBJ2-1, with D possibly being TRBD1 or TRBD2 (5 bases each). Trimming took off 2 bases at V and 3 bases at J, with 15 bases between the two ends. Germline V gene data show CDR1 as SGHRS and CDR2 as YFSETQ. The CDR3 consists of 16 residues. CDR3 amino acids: CASSFPRDGIYNEQFF. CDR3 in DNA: TGCGCCAGCAGCTTCCCCCGGGACGGGATCTACAATGAGCAGTTCTTC.

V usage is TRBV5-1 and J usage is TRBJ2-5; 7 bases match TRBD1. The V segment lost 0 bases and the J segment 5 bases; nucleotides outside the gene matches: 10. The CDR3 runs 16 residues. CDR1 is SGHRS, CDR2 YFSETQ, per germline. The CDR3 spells CASSLDGDSGRETQYF. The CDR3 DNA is TGCGCCAGCAGCTTGGATGGGGACAGTGGACGGGAGACCCAGTACTTC.

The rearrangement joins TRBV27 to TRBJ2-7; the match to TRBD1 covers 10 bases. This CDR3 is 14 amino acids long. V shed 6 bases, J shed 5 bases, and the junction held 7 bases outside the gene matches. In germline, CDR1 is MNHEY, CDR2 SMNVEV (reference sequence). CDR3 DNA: TGTGCCAGCAGCCTAACGACAGGGGGCGACGAGCAGTACTTC. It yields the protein CASSLTTGGDEQYF.

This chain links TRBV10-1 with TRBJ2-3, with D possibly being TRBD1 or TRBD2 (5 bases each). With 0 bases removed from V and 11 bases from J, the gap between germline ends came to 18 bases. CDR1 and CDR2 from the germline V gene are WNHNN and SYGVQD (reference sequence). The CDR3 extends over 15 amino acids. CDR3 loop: CASSESRGTPKKQYF. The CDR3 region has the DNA TGCGCCAGCAGTGAGTCGAGAGGGACCCCTAAGAAGCAGTATTTT.

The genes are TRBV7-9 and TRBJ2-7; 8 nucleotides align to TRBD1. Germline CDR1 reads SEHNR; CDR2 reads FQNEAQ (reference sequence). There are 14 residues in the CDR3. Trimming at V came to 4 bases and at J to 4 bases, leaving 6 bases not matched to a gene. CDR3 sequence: CASSSRQGMYEQYF. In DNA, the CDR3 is TGTGCCAGCAGCTCTCGACAGGGGATGTACGAGCAGTACTTC.

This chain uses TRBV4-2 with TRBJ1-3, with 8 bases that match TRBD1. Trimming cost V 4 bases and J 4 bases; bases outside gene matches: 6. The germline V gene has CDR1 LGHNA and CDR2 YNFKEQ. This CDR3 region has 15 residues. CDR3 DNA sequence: TGTGCCAGCAGCCTTTCGACAGGGGTGGGAAACACCATATATTTT. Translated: CASSLSTGVGNTIYF.

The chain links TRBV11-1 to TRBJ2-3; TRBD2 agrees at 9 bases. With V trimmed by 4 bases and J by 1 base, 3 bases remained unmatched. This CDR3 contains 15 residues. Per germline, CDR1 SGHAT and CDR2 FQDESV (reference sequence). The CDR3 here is CASSSWTSGTDTQYF. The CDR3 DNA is TGTGCCAGCAGCTCCTGGACTAGCGGCACAGATACGCAGTATTTT.

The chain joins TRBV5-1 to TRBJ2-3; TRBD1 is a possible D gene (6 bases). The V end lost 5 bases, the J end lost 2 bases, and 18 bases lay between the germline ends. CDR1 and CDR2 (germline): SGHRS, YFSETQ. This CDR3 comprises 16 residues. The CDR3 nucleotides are TGCGCCAGCAGAGTTACGGGACACAATATCACAGATACGCAGTATTTT. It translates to CASRVTGHNITDTQYF.

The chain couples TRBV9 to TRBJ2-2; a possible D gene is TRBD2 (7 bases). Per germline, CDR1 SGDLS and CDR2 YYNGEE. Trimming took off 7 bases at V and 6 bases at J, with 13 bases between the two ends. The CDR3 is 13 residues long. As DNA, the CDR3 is TGTGCCAGCGTTCGGGGGGCCTCCGGGGAGCTGTTTTTT. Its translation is CASVRGASGELFF. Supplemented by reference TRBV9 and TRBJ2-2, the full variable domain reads DSGVTQTPKHLITATGQRVTLRCSPRSGDLSVYWYQQSLDQGLQFLIQYYNGEERAKGNILERFSAQQFPDLHSELNLSSLELGDSALYFCASVRGASGELFFGEGSRLTVL.

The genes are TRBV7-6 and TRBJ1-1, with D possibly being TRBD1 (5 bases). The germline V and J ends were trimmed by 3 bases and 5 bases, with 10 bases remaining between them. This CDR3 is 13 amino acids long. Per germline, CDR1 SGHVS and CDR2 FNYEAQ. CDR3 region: CASSFPGTTEAFF. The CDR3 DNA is TGTGCCAGCAGCTTCCCCGGGACGACTGAAGCTTTCTTT.

This CDR3 reads CASSLGPEQYF. Written as DNA, the CDR3 is TGTGCCAGCAGCTTAGGGCCCGAGCAGTACTTC. The chain joins TRBV7-2 to TRBJ2-7, with D unclear. Trimming cost V 1 base and J 6 bases, with 4 bases left between them. CDR1 and CDR2 (germline): SGHTA, FQGNSA. The CDR3 has 11 amino acids.

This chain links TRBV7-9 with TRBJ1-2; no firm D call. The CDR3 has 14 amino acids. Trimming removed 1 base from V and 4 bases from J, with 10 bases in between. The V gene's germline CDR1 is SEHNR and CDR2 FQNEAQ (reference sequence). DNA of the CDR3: TGTGCCAGCAGCTTAGGCGACTCTCTCTATGGCTACACCTTC. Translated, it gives CASSLGDSLYGYTF.

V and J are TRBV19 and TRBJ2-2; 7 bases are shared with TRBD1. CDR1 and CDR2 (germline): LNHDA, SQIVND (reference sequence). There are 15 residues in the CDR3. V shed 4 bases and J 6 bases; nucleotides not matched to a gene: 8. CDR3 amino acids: CASSTLTGLAGELFF. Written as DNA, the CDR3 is TGTGCCAGTAGTACACTGACAGGGTTAGCCGGGGAGCTGTTTTTT.

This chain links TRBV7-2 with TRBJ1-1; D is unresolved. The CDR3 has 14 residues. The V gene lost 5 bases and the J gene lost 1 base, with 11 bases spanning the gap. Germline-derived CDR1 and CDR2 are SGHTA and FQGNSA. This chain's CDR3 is CASSVGRTNTEAFF. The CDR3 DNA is TGTGCCAGCAGCGTAGGACGGACGAACACTGAAGCTTTCTTT.

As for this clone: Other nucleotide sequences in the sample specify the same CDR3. The CDR3 loop is CASSLGRERYEQYF. The DNA of the CDR3 is TGTGCCAGCAGTTTAGGGCGGGAGAGGTACGAGCAGTACTTC. The J gene is TRBJ2-7, the V gene TRBV27; 7 bases align to TRBD2. J was trimmed by 4 bases and V by 2 bases; bases with no gene match: 5. Germline values: CDR1 MNHEY, CDR2 SMNVEV (reference sequence). CDR3 length equals 14 residues.

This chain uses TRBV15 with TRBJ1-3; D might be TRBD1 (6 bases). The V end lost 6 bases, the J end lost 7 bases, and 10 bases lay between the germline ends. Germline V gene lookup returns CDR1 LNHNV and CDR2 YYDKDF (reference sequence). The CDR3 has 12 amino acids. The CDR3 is CATRSQGNTIYF. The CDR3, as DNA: TGTGCCACCAGGTCCCAGGGGAACACCATATATTTT.

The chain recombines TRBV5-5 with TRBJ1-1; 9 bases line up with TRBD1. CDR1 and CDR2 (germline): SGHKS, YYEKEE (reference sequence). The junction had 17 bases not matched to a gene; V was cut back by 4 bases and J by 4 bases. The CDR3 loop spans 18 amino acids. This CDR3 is CASSHDKKGTGSVTEAFF. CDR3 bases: TGTGCCAGCAGCCATGACAAAAAGGGGACAGGGTCGGTCACTGAAGCTTTCTTT. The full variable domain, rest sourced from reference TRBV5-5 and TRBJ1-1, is DAGVTQSPTHLIKTRGQQVTLRCSPISGHKSVSWYQQVLGQGPQFIFQYYEKEERGRGNFPDRFSARQFPNYSSELNVNALLLGDSALYLCASSHDKKGTGSVTEAFFGQGTRLTVV.

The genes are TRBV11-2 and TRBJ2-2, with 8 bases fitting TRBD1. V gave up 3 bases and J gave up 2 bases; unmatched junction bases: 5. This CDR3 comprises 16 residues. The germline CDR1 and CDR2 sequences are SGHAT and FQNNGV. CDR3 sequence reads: CASSLTGTGNTGELFF. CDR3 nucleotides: TGTGCCAGCAGCTTGACCGGGACAGGAAACACCGGGGAGCTGTTTTTT. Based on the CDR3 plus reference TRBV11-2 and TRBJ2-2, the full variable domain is EAGVAQSPRYKIIEKRQSVAFWCNPISGHATLYWYQQILGQGPKLLIQFQNNGVVDDSQLPKDRFSAERLKGVDSTLKIQPAKLEDSAVYLCASSLTGTGNTGELFFGEGSRLTVL.

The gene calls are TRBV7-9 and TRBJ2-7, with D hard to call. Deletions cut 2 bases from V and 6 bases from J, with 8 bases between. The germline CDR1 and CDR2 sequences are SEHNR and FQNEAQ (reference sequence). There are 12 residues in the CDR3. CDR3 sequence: CASSLRVAEQYF. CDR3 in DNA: TGTGCCAGCAGCTTAAGGGTGGCCGAGCAGTACTTC.

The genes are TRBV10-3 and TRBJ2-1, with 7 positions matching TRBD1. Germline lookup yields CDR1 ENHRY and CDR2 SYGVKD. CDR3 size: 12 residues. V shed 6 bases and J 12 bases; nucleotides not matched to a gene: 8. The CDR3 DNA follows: TGTGCCATCAGCGACTCCGACAGGGTGCAGTTCTTC. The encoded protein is CAISDSDRVQFF.

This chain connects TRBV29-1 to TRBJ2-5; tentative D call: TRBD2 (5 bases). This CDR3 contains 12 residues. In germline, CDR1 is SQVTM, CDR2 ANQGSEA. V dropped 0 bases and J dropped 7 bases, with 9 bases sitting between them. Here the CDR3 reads CSVEELGVTQYF. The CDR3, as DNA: TGCAGCGTTGAAGAGCTCGGGGTGACCCAGTACTTC.

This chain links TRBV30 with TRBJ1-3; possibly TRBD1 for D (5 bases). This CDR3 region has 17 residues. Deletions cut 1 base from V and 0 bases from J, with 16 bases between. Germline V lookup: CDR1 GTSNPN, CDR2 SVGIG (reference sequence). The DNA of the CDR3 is TGTGCCTGGAGTGATTGGGGCCACCAGAGCTCTGGAAACACCATATATTTT. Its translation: CAWSDWGHQSSGNTIYF.

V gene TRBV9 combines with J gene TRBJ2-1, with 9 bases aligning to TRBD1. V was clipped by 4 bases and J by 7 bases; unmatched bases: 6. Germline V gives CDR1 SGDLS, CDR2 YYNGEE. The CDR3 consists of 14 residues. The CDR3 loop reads CASSSTTGGNEQFF. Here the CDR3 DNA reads TGTGCCAGCAGCTCAACGACAGGGGGGAATGAGCAGTTCTTC. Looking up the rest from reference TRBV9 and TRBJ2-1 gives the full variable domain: DSGVTQTPKHLITATGQRVTLRCSPRSGDLSVYWYQQSLDQGLQFLIQYYNGEERAKGNILERFSAQQFPDLHSELNLSSLELGDSALYFCASSSTTGGNEQFFGPGTRLTVL.

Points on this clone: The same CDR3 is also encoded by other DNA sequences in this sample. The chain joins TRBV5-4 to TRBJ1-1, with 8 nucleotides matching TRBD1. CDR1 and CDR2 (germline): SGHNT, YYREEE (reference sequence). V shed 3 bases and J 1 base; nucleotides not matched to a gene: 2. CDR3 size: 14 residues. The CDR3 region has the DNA TGTGCCAGCAGCTCGGACAGGGCGAACACTGAAGCTTTCTTT. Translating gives CASSSDRANTEAFF.